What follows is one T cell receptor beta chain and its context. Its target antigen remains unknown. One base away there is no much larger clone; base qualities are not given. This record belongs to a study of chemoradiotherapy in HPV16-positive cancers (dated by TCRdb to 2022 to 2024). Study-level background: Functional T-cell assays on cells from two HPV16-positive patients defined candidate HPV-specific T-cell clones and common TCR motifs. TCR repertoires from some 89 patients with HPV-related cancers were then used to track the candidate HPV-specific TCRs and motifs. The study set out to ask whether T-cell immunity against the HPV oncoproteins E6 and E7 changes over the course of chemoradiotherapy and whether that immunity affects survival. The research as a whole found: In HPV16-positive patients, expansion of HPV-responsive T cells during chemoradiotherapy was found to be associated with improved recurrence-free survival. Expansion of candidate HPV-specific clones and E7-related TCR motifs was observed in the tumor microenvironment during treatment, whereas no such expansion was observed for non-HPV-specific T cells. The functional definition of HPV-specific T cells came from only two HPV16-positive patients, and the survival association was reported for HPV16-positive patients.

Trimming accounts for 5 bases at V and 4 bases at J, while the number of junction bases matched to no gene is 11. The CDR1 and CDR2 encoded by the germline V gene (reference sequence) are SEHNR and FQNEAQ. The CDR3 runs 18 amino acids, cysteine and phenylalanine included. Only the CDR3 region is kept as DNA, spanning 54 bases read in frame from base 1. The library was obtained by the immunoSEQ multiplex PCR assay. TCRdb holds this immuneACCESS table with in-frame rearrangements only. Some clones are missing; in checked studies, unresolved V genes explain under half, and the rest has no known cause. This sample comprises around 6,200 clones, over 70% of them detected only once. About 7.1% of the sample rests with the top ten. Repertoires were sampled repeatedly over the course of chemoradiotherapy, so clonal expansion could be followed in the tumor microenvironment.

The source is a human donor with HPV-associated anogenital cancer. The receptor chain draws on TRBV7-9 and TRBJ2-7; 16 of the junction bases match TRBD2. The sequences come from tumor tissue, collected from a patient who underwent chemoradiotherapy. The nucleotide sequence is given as TGTGCCAGCAGCCCCTCCGGGACTAGCGGGGGGGCGAAGTACGAGCAGTACTTC. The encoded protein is CASSPSGTSGGAKYEQYF.